The 13 T cell receptor beta chains reported below all come from one sample, sequenced in a study of CD8 T cells in Susac syndrome. Random hexamers were used to reverse transcribe the RNA input (about 0.45 to 1 ug). TCRdb redid the calling of the immunoSEQ multiplex PCR reads with MiXCR, one entry per CDR3 protein. The table lists 230,000 or so distinct CDR3 sequences, about 96% of them singletons. The specimen was CD4+ T cells from PBMCs. The receptors were sampled from a human donor with multiple sclerosis.

The chain couples TRBV25-1 to TRBJ1-6; D might be TRBD1 (5 bases). Per the germline V gene, CDR1 is MGHDK and CDR2 is SYGVNS. Deletions cut 4 bases from V and 7 bases from J, with 8 bases between. The CDR3 consists of 13 residues. The CDR3 loop is CASSGQSNSPLHF. The CDR3 DNA reads TGTGCCAGCAGTGGACAGTCAAATTCACCCCTCCACTTT.

The rearrangement uses TRBV29-1 and TRBJ1-1, with D possibly being TRBD1 (5 bases). Trimming left V 7 bases short and J 0 bases short, with 15 bases between. CDR1 is SQVTM, CDR2 ANQGSEA, per germline. This CDR3 region has 14 residues. The CDR3 spells CSARGGVMNTEAFF. The CDR3 nucleotides read TGCAGCGCCCGCGGGGGGGTGATGAACACTGAAGCTTTCTTT.

The chain uses TRBV7-9 and TRBJ2-7; D remains unclear. CDR3 length equals 15 residues. V dropped 1 base and J dropped 0 bases, with 10 bases sitting between them. CDR1 and CDR2 from the germline V gene are SEHNR and FQNEAQ (reference sequence). The CDR3 DNA reads TGTGCCAGCAGCTTAGGACACCCGAGCTCCTACGAGCAGTACTTC. Protein sequence: CASSLGHPSSYEQYF.

J is TRBJ2-7 and V is TRBV25-1; 9 positions match TRBD1. This CDR3 comprises 17 residues. Unmatched junction bases numbered 10, after V lost 4 bases and J lost 0 bases. Germline CDR1 and CDR2: MGHDK and SYGVNS. The CDR3 nucleotides are TGTGCCAGCAGTGCACGAGGGACAGGGCTGGCCTCCTACGAGCAGTACTTC. Protein product: CASSARGTGLASYEQYF.

The chain uses TRBV20-1 and TRBJ1-1; no clear D. Trimming shortened V by 0 bases and J by 1 base, and 6 bases separated the two germline ends. The germline gives CDR1 DFQATT, CDR2 SNEGSKA (reference sequence). This CDR3 comprises 13 residues. Here the CDR3 reads CSAREAGNTEAFF. The CDR3 nucleotides read TGCAGTGCTAGAGAAGCCGGGAACACTGAAGCTTTCTTT.

This rearrangement joins TRBV3-1 to TRBJ2-2; D is undetermined. This CDR3 is built from 14 residues. Trimming stripped 0 bases from V and 4 bases from J, with 6 bases between. Germline V lookup: CDR1 LGHDT, CDR2 YNNKEL (reference sequence). The CDR3 DNA reads TGTGCCAGCAGCCAAGATATCGGCACCGGGGAGCTGTTTTTT. Its translation is CASSQDIGTGELFF.

This chain uses TRBV5-1 with TRBJ2-7; D is undetermined. Per germline, CDR1 SGHRS and CDR2 YFSETQ. This CDR3 is 11 amino acids long. Trimming cost V 5 bases and J 0 bases, with 3 bases left between them. The CDR3 nucleotides read TGCGCCAGCAGGAACTCCTACGAGCAGTACTTC. Translating it yields CASRNSYEQYF. The full variable domain, in which reference TRBV5-1 and TRBJ2-7 provide the parts outside the CDR3, is KAGVTQTPRYLIKTRGQQVTLSCSPISGHRSVSWYQQTPGQGLQFLFEYFSETQRNKGNFPGRFSGRQFSNSRSEMNVSTLELGDSALYLCASRNSYEQYFGPGTRLTVT.

J is TRBJ1-2 and V is TRBV20-1; tentative D call: TRBD1 (6 bases). Trimming cost V 5 bases and J 4 bases, with 17 bases left between them. The CDR3 loop spans 14 amino acids. The germline CDR1 and CDR2 sequences are DFQATT and SNEGSKA (reference sequence). The chain's CDR3 is CSAPKSGVVYGYTF. DNA of the CDR3: TGCAGTGCTCCGAAGTCAGGGGTAGTCTATGGCTACACCTTC.

V usage is TRBV10-3 and J usage is TRBJ1-2; the D is unclear. The CDR3 sequence is 11 residues long. CDR1 ENHRY and CDR2 SYGVKD come from the germline V gene. V lost 3 bases and J lost 8, with 7 bases in between. This CDR3 is CAISDGEGYTF. The DNA of the CDR3 is TGTGCCATCAGTGATGGGGAGGGCTACACCTTC.

The rearrangement links TRBV5-1 to TRBJ1-5; perhaps TRBD1 as D (5 bases). CDR1 is SGHRS, CDR2 YFSETQ, per germline. Deletions cut 4 bases from V and 7 bases from J, with 12 bases between. The CDR3 runs to 13 residues. The CDR3 region is CASSPTTDQPQHF. The CDR3 nucleotides read TGCGCCAGCAGCCCCACGACAGACCAGCCCCAGCATTTT.

In DNA, the CDR3 is TGTGCCACCAGCAGAGGGACAGTTCCCCAGCCCCAGCATTTT. This gives the protein CATSRGTVPQPQHF. This chain joins TRBV15 and TRBJ1-5; a possible D gene is TRBD1 (6 bases). CDR3 size: 14 residues. V lost 1 base, J lost 7 bases, and 11 bases lay in between. Germline lookup yields CDR1 LNHNV and CDR2 YYDKDF (reference sequence).

The chain uses TRBV18 and TRBJ1-1; TRBD1 is a possible D gene (6 bases). CDR1 and CDR2 from the germline V gene are KGHSH and LQKENI. Trimming took off 1 base at V and 5 bases at J, with 26 bases between the two ends. The CDR3 has 19 amino acids. This chain's CDR3 is CASSPLGASGVKSVTEAFF. The CDR3 DNA reads as TGTGCCAGCTCACCACTTGGAGCGTCAGGGGTCAAATCCGTAACTGAAGCTTTCTTT.

V usage is TRBV20-1 and J usage is TRBJ2-7, with TRBD1 as a possible D gene (5 bases). CDR3 size: 11 residues. CDR1 and CDR2 from the germline V gene are DFQATT and SNEGSKA (reference sequence). Trimming left V 8 bases short and J 3 bases short, with 11 bases between. The CDR3 region has the DNA TGCAGTCCCCAGGGTGGCTACGAGCAGTACTTC. It is translated as CSPQGGYEQYF.